Listed below are T cell receptor beta chains from one sample, sequenced in a study of T cell changes during pregnancy in multiple sclerosis. Measured with immunoSEQ multiplex PCR; TCRdb has only the in-frame clones, and not every one. The sample lists approximately 89,000 clones, approximately 94% seen once, with about 0.8% in the top ten. The sample in question was peripheral blood, obtained in the third trimester of pregnancy. The origin of the receptors is a female donor with multiple sclerosis, enrolled in a pregnancy study. Both conserved end residues are part of each CDR3. Each record gives: D gene, J gene, V gene, clone size, CDR3 DNA, CDR3 protein. D genes are given only for firm matches. Size is stated for part of the rows, as once, few or many counts, or as a class when the clone is expanded.

>.|TRBJ1-5|TRBV19|.
TGTGCCAGTAGTTTACAGAAATACCAGCCCCAGCATTTT
CASSLQKYQPQHF
>.|TRBJ1-2|TRBV5-4|.
TGTGCCAGCAGCTTGGAGGGGACACCCTATGGCTACACCTTC
CASSLEGTPYGYTF
>TRBD1|TRBJ1-5|TRBV28|.
TGTGCCAGCAGTCCAGGGGACAGTACCCTTAGCAATCAGCCCCAGCATTTT
CASSPGDSTLSNQPQHF
>TRBD1|TRBJ1-3|TRBV29-1|few
TGCAGCGTTGACGGGACAGGGACTGGAAACACCATATATTTT
CSVDGTGTGNTIYF
>.|TRBJ2-1|TRBV7-3|once
TGTGCCAGCAGCTTGGGCCCCTCCTCGGGAGTAGGGTTCTTC
CASSLGPSSGVGFF
>TRBD1|TRBJ1-5|TRBV28|.
TGTGCCAGCAGCCGAGACAGGGCCAATCAGCCCCAGCATTTT
CASSRDRANQPQHF
>.|TRBJ2-1|TRBV4-2|.
TGTGCCAGCAGCCAAGATGGCCTAGCTAGTAAGTTCTTC
CASSQDGLASKFF
>TRBD2|TRBJ2-1|TRBV29-1|once
TGCAGCGTCGTGGGACTAGCGGAGGGGCCCTACAATGAGCAGTTCTTC
CSVVGLAEGPYNEQFF
>TRBD2|TRBJ2-3|TRBV11-2|.
TGTGCCAGCAGCTTCTCTGCGGGGAGGGGCACAGATACGCAGTATTTT
CASSFSAGRGTDTQYF
>TRBD1|TRBJ2-3|TRBV5-5|.
TGTGCCAGCAGCCATACAGGGGGCACAGATACGCAGTATTTT
CASSHTGGTDTQYF
>.|TRBJ1-3|TRBV6-1|.
TGTGCCAGCAGTGTGGGGAGGATCTCTGGAAACACCATATATTTT
CASSVGRISGNTIYF
>.|TRBJ2-3|TRBV9|.
TGTGCCAGCAGCCGCACGCTTCTAGCCCAAGGCACAGATACGCAGTATTTT
CASSRTLLAQGTDTQYF
>.|TRBJ2-2|TRBV4-1|once
TGCGCCAGCAGCCAAGGACTAGCCGGGGAGCTGTTTTTT
CASSQGLAGELFF
>TRBD1|TRBJ2-7|TRBV9|.
TGTGCCAGCAGCGCCGGGATCAGGACAGGCGGGGAGCAGTACTTC
CASSAGIRTGGEQYF
>.|TRBJ1-2|TRBV9|.
TGTGCCAGCAACTTTCTTGGTTCTGGCTACACCTTC
CASNFLGSGYTF
>TRBD2|TRBJ2-3|TRBV10-3|.
TGTGCCATCAGTCTGGGACTAGCGGGAGATACGCAGTATTTT
CAISLGLAGDTQYF
>.|TRBJ2-7|TRBV6-1|.
TGTGCCAGCAGTGGATGGGACTTCGACTCCTACGAGCAGTACTTC
CASSGWDFDSYEQYF
>TRBD2|TRBJ2-1|TRBV13|.
TGTGCCAGCAGCCCCGGGACTAGCGGGAGGAATGAGCAGTTCTTC
CASSPGTSGRNEQFF
>.|TRBJ2-7|TRBV16|.
TGTGCCAGCAGCCAAAAGGGCAGGGTCTACGAGCAGTACTTC
CASSQKGRVYEQYF
>TRBD1|TRBJ2-3|TRBV30|once
TGTGCCTGGACTAGGACAGGGTCGAAAGCAGATACGCAGTATTTT
CAWTRTGSKADTQYF
>TRBD1|TRBJ1-1|TRBV5-1|.
TGCGCCAGCAGCTTGAGGGGGCAGGGCGCTGAAGCTTTCTTT
CASSLRGQGAEAFF
>.|TRBJ1-4|TRBV5-4|.
TGTGCCAGCAGTCTTGGGGGGGCATCTAATGAAAAACTGTTTTTT
CASSLGGASNEKLFF
>.|TRBJ2-6|TRBV27|.
TGTGCCAGCAGTTTATTCGGAGGCGGGCCCTCTGGGGCCAACGTCCTGACTTTC
CASSLFGGGPSGANVLTF
>.|TRBJ2-7|TRBV29-1|.
TGCAGCGTTATAGGGGAAGGCTACGAGCAGTACTTC
CSVIGEGYEQYF
>TRBD2|TRBJ2-2|TRBV27|.
TGTGCCAGCAGTCCCCGACTAGCGGTTATCACCGGGGAGCTGTTTTTT
CASSPRLAVITGELFF
>TRBD1|TRBJ1-2|TRBV11-2|.
TGTGCCAGCAGCCGACTCCGGGACAGGGGACCTTATGGCTACACCTTC
CASSRLRDRGPYGYTF
>.|TRBJ1-3|TRBV6-6|once
TGTGCCAGCAGCCTGGGGGGTTCTGGAAACACCATATATTTT
CASSLGGSGNTIYF
>.|TRBJ1-1|TRBV5-1|.
TGCGCCAGCCGGCCGGAGGGACGGGTGAACACTGAAGCTTTCTTT
CASRPEGRVNTEAFF
>TRBD1|TRBJ2-3|TRBV5-1|.
TGCGCCAGCAGCGTTGGGACAGGGGGCAGGACAGATACGCAGTATTTT
CASSVGTGGRTDTQYF
>TRBD1|TRBJ1-2|TRBV5-4|.
TGTGCCAGCAGCCCTGTTGGGGACAGGGGAAACTATGGCTACACCTTC
CASSPVGDRGNYGYTF
>TRBD1|TRBJ2-7|TRBV6-5|.
TGTGCCAGCAGCGGGACAGGGGGATCCTACGAGCAGTACTTC
CASSGTGGSYEQYF
>.|TRBJ2-7|TRBV5-5|.
TGTGCCAGCAGCTTGGGGGCGTACGAGCAGTACTTC
CASSLGAYEQYF
>TRBD2|TRBJ2-7|TRBV27|.
TGTGCCAGCAGTTCATTTCCGGGACTAGCGGGAGACGGGCAGTACTTC
CASSSFPGLAGDGQYF
>.|TRBJ1-1|TRBV27|.
TGTGCCAGCAGTTTCCAAGCGGGGGCGACCGAAGCTTTCTTT
CASSFQAGATEAFF
>.|TRBJ2-2|TRBV7-9|.
TGTGCCAGCAGCTTCGCAGGAGGGGCCGGGGAGCTGTTTTTT
CASSFAGGAGELFF
>.|TRBJ2-4|TRBV9|.
TGTGCCAGCAGCGTAGATTGGGGAGAGGCCAAAAACATTCAGTACTTC
CASSVDWGEAKNIQYF
>TRBD2|TRBJ2-3|TRBV7-3|.
TGTGCCAGCAGCTTAATTAATGGACTAGCGTTTGATACGCAGTATTTT
CASSLINGLAFDTQYF
>.|TRBJ2-3|TRBV5-1|.
TGCGCCAGCAGCTTGGCCCCAGGGGAAGGTACAGATACGCAGTATTTT
CASSLAPGEGTDTQYF
>.|TRBJ2-1|TRBV5-1|.
TGCGCCAGCAGCTTGGGTCCGGGTTTGGGCAATGAGCAGTTCTTC
CASSLGPGLGNEQFF
>.|TRBJ1-1|TRBV5-4|.
TGTGCCAGCAGCTTGGAGCGGGGTACTGAAGCTTTCTTT
CASSLERGTEAFF
>TRBD2|TRBJ2-3|TRBV5-4|.
TGTGCCAGCAAGGCACCCGGACTAGATTTATCTCCCACAGATACGCAGTATTTT
CASKAPGLDLSPTDTQYF
>TRBD2|TRBJ2-7|TRBV18|.
TGTGCCAGCTCACCACTCGGAGCGGGAGGAGGGTACGAGCAGTACTTC
CASSPLGAGGGYEQYF
>TRBD1|TRBJ2-7|TRBV6-5|.
TGTGCCAGCAGTCCCGGACAGGGAATAAACTACGAGCAGTACTTC
CASSPGQGINYEQYF
>TRBD1|TRBJ1-1|TRBV29-1|.
TGCAGCGTTGATCAGGGGGCGCAGGGAACTTTCTTT
CSVDQGAQGTFF
>TRBD1|TRBJ2-2|TRBV5-1|.
TGCGCCAGCAGCCCCGGGACAGGGGGCAGGACCGGGGAGCTGTTTTTT
CASSPGTGGRTGELFF
>TRBD1|TRBJ1-2|TRBV30|.
TGTGCCTGGAGTGAAGGGGGCTCTGCTAACTATGGCTACACCTTC
CAWSEGGSANYGYTF
>.|TRBJ2-6|TRBV29-1|.
TGCAGCGTTGAAGGAGGTGGCTCTGGGGCCAACGTCCTGACTTTC
CSVEGGGSGANVLTF
>TRBD1|TRBJ2-5|TRBV9|.
TGTGCCAGCAGTGCGACAGGGAACGGCGAGACCCAGTACTTC
CASSATGNGETQYF
>TRBD1|TRBJ2-5|TRBV30|.
TGTGCCTGGAGGGACAGGGCACAAGCCGGGGAGACCCAGTACTTC
CAWRDRAQAGETQYF
>TRBD2|TRBJ2-3|TRBV30|.
TGTGCCTACGACCCAGCGGGAACCGGAGATACGCAGTATTTT
CAYDPAGTGDTQYF
>TRBD1|TRBJ1-4|TRBV4-1|.
TGCGCCAGCAGCCATACAGGGGCCTCGGATGAAAAACTGTTTTTT
CASSHTGASDEKLFF
>TRBD1|TRBJ1-1|TRBV2|once
TGTGCCAGCAGGGTTATGGGACAGCTGAACACTGAAGCTTTCTTT
CASRVMGQLNTEAFF